This T cell receptor (beta chain) stems from a study of cytomegalovirus exposure and HLA in healthy donors. Primers for the PCR totalled 60 Vbeta and 13 Jbeta. TCRdb's copy holds only in-frame clones and misses some; the assay was immunoSEQ multiplex PCR. The sample carries roughly 150,000 clones, about 80% recorded once. The CDR3 consists of 15 residues. Germline CDR1 SEHNR, CDR2 FQNEAQ (reference sequence). Germline trimming cut 5 bases from V and 4 bases from J; bases unmatched to any gene: 9. This clonotype was sampled from a male donor in good health and CMV-seronegative. J is TRBJ1-2 and V is TRBV7-9; TRBD1 matches at 8 bases. Specimen: PBMCs. This CDR3 reads CASSPRTGIPYGYTF. As DNA, the CDR3 is TGTGCCAGCAGCCCCCGGACAGGGATCCCCTATGGCTACACCTTC.